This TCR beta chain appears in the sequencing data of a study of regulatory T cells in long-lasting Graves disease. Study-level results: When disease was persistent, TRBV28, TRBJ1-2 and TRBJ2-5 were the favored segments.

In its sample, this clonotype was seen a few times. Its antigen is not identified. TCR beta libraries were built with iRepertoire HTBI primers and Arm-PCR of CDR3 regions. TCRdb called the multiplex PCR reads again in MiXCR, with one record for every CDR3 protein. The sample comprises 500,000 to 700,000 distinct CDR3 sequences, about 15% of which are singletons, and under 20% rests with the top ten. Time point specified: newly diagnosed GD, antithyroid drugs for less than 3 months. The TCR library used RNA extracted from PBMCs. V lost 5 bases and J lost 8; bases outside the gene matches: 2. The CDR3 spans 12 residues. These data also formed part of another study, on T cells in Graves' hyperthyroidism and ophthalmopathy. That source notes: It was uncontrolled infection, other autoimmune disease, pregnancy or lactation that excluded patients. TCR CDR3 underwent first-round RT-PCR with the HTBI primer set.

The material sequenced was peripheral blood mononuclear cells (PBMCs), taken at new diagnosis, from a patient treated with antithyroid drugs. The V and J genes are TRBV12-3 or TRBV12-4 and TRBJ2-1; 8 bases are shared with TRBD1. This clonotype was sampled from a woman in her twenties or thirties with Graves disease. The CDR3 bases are TGTGCCAGCAGTCGGACAGGGTATGAGCAGTTCTTC. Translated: CASSRTGYEQFF.